This TCR beta chain was retrieved from a study of graft-versus-host responses after intestinal transplantation. The wider study: Those transplanted obtained multivisceral, liver-intestinal, or isolated intestinal grafts. Tacrolimus plus steroids were given to all recipients for approximately 3 years, preceded by anti-thymocyte globulin induction. Study conclusions and caveats: Early post-transplant HvG declines tracked with peak circulating GvH clone levels.

Concerning this clone itself: What it binds is not known.

The germline V gene encodes CDR1 LNHDA and CDR2 SQIVND (reference sequence). V was shortened by 6 bases and J by 4 bases, with 19 bases between the two germline ends. The CDR3 spans 15 residues. Some clones are missing from TCRdb's copy, which holds only in-frame ones; the method was immunoSEQ multiplex PCR. The repertoire includes 85,000 to 90,000 clones, roughly 89% of them detected once, and roughly 0.31% sits in the top ten. The source was unstimulated CD4+ T cells sorted from spleen or lymph node cells, collected before intestinal transplant. The rearrangement joins TRBV19 to TRBJ2-7, with TRBD1 as a possible D gene (5 bases). This receptor was obtained from a human donor who received an intestinal transplant. The CDR3: CASSLATASPYEQYF. CDR3 in DNA: TGTGCCAGTAGCCTCGCGACAGCCTCACCTTACGAGCAGTACTTC. The whole variable domain, remainder taken from reference TRBV19 and TRBJ2-7, is DGGITQSPKYLFRKEGQNVTLSCEQNLNHDAMYWYRQDPGQGLRLIYYSQIVNDFQKGDIAEGYSVSREKKESFPLTVTSAQKNPTAFYLCASSLATASPYEQYFGPGTRLTVT.